This is a list of T cell receptor beta chains from one sample in a study of T cell responses to AZD1222 COVID-19 vaccine. TCRdb's copy holds only in-frame clones and misses some; the assay was immunoSEQ multiplex PCR. The table records about 99,000 clones, approximately 90% of them present only once. Sample: peripheral blood, taken on day 0 of AZD1222 vaccination. The receptors come from an adult in good health. Each CDR3 is given with its conserved first and last residue. Expanded clones get a size class; other rows say once, few or many, or leave the size out.

clone_size	v_call	j_call	cdr3_aa
-	TRBV6-5	TRBJ1-6	CASRQGADGSPLHF
-	TRBV5-1	TRBJ1-2	CASSLGSTGGDGYTF
-	TRBV10-3	TRBJ1-3	CAISEPLVQGSGNTIYF
-	TRBV11-1	TRBJ2-7	CASSLVSFRGNYEQYF
few	TRBV18	TRBJ1-1	CASSPDRGAFF
-	TRBV11-3	TRBJ2-1	CASSLGASNNEQFF
-	TRBV10-3	TRBJ1-6	CAISRTGDNSPLHF
-	TRBV3-1/TRBV3-2	TRBJ1-6	CASTDSSYNSPLHF
-	TRBV6-5	TRBJ1-5	CASSYGGGNQPQHF
-	TRBV3-1/TRBV3-2	TRBJ1-6	CASSLGPLVRNSPLHF
-	TRBV2	TRBJ2-1	CASSESAGGASEQFF
-	TRBV6-5	TRBJ1-5	CASWGGGPQPQHF
-	TRBV5-1	TRBJ2-1	CASSLTLVGDEQFF
once	TRBV5-1	TRBJ1-1	CASSLGGQVTEAFF
-	TRBV6-5	TRBJ1-4	CASSYATGANEKLFF
-	TRBV11-2	TRBJ2-1	CASSLGLGLAPHNEQFF
-	TRBV6-5	TRBJ1-6	CASSYSDRYNSPLHF
-	TRBV15	TRBJ1-3	CATSRDRVRGFSGNTIYF
-	TRBV9	TRBJ2-1	CASSVAGGRVAYNEQFF
-	TRBV6-5	TRBJ1-4	CASSYVATNEKLFF
-	TRBV6-5	TRBJ1-5	CASSYGQFGQPQHF
-	TRBV18	TRBJ1-1	CASSPGTGALNTEAFF
-	TRBV3-1/TRBV3-2	TRBJ2-1	CASSQRGNEQFF
-	TRBV27	TRBJ1-1	CASSLSTGSEAFF
-	TRBV5-1	TRBJ1-4	CASSLRDRTEKLFF
-	TRBV19	TRBJ1-5	CAIKVTVDPYSNQPQHF
-	TRBV3-1/TRBV3-2	TRBJ1-1	CASSQDQTEAFF
-	TRBV5-4	TRBJ1-2	CASSPWGEYYGYTF
-	TRBV14	TRBJ2-7	CASSHPRQGAYEQYF
-	TRBV19	TRBJ2-1	CASSTSVHNEQFF
-	TRBV10-3	TRBJ2-1	CAISQLGSSDNEQFF
-	TRBV7-2	TRBJ1-5	CASRRTEGQPQHF
-	TRBV2	TRBJ2-1	CASSEGRRGVEQFF
-	TRBV11-3	TRBJ2-1	CASSLDNEQFF
-	TRBV18	TRBJ1-2	CASSGDYGYTF
-	TRBV5-1	TRBJ2-1	CASSVGPGLYNEQFF
-	TRBV6-5	TRBJ2-7	CASRGDSQLTYEQYF
-	TRBV19	TRBJ1-5	CASSHMRDYSNQPQHF
-	TRBV20-1	TRBJ2-3	CSASALAGGNTQYF
-	TRBV5-6	TRBJ2-1	CASSFSGGVSYNEQFF
-	TRBV27	TRBJ2-3	CASSQGLASTDTQYF
-	TRBV4-1	TRBJ1-6	CASSQEAAMASPLHF
few	TRBV7-2	TRBJ2-7	CASSSWTGGPYEQYF
-	TRBV5-1	TRBJ1-2	CASSLASGGLSGYTF
-	TRBV4-3	TRBJ2-7	CASSQAPGGGDEQYF
-	TRBV7-6	TRBJ1-3	CASSPRQGGRSGNTIYF
-	TRBV7-9	TRBJ1-5	CASSFWTGGTNQPQHF
-	TRBV4-1	TRBJ2-1	CASSQDLAAYNEQFF
-	TRBV27	TRBJ2-6	CASSLYGTGEYGANVLTF